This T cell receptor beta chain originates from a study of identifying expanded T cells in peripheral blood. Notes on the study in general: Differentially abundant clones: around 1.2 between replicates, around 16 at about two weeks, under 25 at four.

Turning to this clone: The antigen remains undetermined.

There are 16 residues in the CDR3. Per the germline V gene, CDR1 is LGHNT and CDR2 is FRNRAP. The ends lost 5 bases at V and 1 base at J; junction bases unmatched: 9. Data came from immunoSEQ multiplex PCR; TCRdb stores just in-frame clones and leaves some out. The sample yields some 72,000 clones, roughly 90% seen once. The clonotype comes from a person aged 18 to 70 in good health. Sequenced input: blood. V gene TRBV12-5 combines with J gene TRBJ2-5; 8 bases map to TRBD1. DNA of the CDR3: TGTGCTAGTGGTGAATCACAGGGGGGAATCCAAGAGACCCAGTACTTC. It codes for CASGESQGGIQETQYF.